A selection of T cell receptor beta chains follows, all from one sample in a study of blood T cell repertoires in COVID-19. Profiled with immunoSEQ multiplex PCR; TCRdb holds only in-frame clones, not every one. The sample carries about 170,000 clones, approximately 90% recorded once. The sequenced sample consisted of peripheral blood. These receptor sequences come from a woman of 80 years or more in a cohort sampled during active or convalescent COVID-19. The CDR3 runs from the conserved cysteine through the conserved F or W. The order of the fields is V gene, D gene, clone size, J gene, CDR3 DNA, CDR3 protein. D genes are given only for firm matches. The size field is filled for only some rows; it gives once, few, many or a size class.

V gene: TRBV6-5
D gene: NA
clone size: NA
J gene: TRBJ2-1
CDR3 DNA: TGTGCCAGCACCGAGGAGTTTTCCGGAAATGAGCAGTTCTTC
CDR3 protein: CASTEEFSGNEQFF

V gene: TRBV18
D gene: NA
clone size: NA
J gene: TRBJ2-5
CDR3 DNA: TGTGCCAGCTCACCTGACAGGTCTCAAGAGACCCAGTACTTC
CDR3 protein: CASSPDRSQETQYF

V gene: TRBV27
D gene: TRBD1
clone size: NA
J gene: TRBJ1-5
CDR3 DNA: TGTGCCAGCAGCCCGAGACAGGGGGATCATAGCAATCAGCCCCAGCATTTT
CDR3 protein: CASSPRQGDHSNQPQHF

V gene: TRBV3-1/TRBV3-2
D gene: NA
clone size: NA
J gene: TRBJ1-5
CDR3 DNA: TGTGCCAGCAGCACAGGGATCTTGGGCAATCAGCCCCAGCATTTT
CDR3 protein: CASSTGILGNQPQHF

V gene: TRBV5-1
D gene: NA
clone size: NA
J gene: TRBJ2-1
CDR3 DNA: TGCGCCAGCAGCTTGGCGGACAATGAGCAGTTCTTC
CDR3 protein: CASSLADNEQFF

V gene: TRBV15
D gene: TRBD1
clone size: NA
J gene: TRBJ1-2
CDR3 DNA: TGTGCCACCAGCAGAGCCGACGGGACAGGGGGCGCTGGCTATGGCTACACCTTC
CDR3 protein: CATSRADGTGGAGYGYTF

V gene: TRBV28
D gene: TRBD2
clone size: NA
J gene: TRBJ2-2
CDR3 DNA: TGTGCCAGCACCCTTCCCCGCGGGGGGCCCTACACCGGGGAGCTGTTTTTT
CDR3 protein: CASTLPRGGPYTGELFF

V gene: TRBV6-5
D gene: NA
clone size: few
J gene: TRBJ1-2
CDR3 DNA: TGTGCCAGCAGCCCCCGGGAGGGAACCTATGGCTACACCTTC
CDR3 protein: CASSPREGTYGYTF

V gene: TRBV9
D gene: NA
clone size: NA
J gene: TRBJ1-3
CDR3 DNA: TGTGCCAGCAGCATTGGACAGTTAAAGGGAAACACCATATATTTT
CDR3 protein: CASSIGQLKGNTIYF

V gene: TRBV28
D gene: NA
clone size: NA
J gene: TRBJ1-1
CDR3 DNA: TGTGCCAGCAGCAGGGAGGGAGGGTACACTGAAGCTTTCTTT
CDR3 protein: CASSREGGYTEAFF

V gene: TRBV28
D gene: NA
clone size: NA
J gene: TRBJ1-1
CDR3 DNA: TGTGCCAGCAGGGCCAGGGGTAGCACTGAAGCTTTCTTT
CDR3 protein: CASRARGSTEAFF

V gene: TRBV5-4
D gene: TRBD1
clone size: NA
J gene: TRBJ1-2
CDR3 DNA: TGTGCCAGCAGCGGGGACAGGGGGAACTATGGCTACACCTTC
CDR3 protein: CASSGDRGNYGYTF

V gene: TRBV2
D gene: NA
clone size: NA
J gene: TRBJ1-5
CDR3 DNA: TGTGCCAGCAGAATCCAGGGTCTAGGGCAGCCCCAGCATTTT
CDR3 protein: CASRIQGLGQPQHF

V gene: TRBV2
D gene: NA
clone size: once
J gene: TRBJ2-5
CDR3 DNA: TGTGCCAGCCGGCCCGGAGGGGAGACCCAGTACTTC
CDR3 protein: CASRPGGETQYF

V gene: TRBV15
D gene: TRBD1
clone size: NA
J gene: TRBJ1-5
CDR3 DNA: TGTGCCACCAGCAGAGATAGGGACAGCTATCAGCCCCAGCATTTT
CDR3 protein: CATSRDRDSYQPQHF

V gene: TRBV3-1/TRBV3-2
D gene: TRBD1
clone size: NA
J gene: TRBJ1-2
CDR3 DNA: TGTGCCAGCAGCCAAGATTTGACAGGGGGTGGCTACACCTTC
CDR3 protein: CASSQDLTGGGYTF

V gene: TRBV5-1
D gene: NA
clone size: NA
J gene: TRBJ2-1
CDR3 DNA: TGCGCCAGCAGCCCGACTAGTCATGAGCAGTTCTTC
CDR3 protein: CASSPTSHEQFF

V gene: TRBV6-1
D gene: NA
clone size: NA
J gene: TRBJ2-1
CDR3 DNA: TGTGCCAGCAGTGAGTTGACGGGGCTACGGCGGGATGCTGAGCAGTTCTTC
CDR3 protein: CASSELTGLRRDAEQFF

V gene: TRBV5-1
D gene: NA
clone size: NA
J gene: TRBJ1-2
CDR3 DNA: TGCGCCAGCAGCTTGGAGCAGGGGCAAATTCGTGGCTACACCTTC
CDR3 protein: CASSLEQGQIRGYTF

V gene: TRBV29-1
D gene: TRBD1
clone size: NA
J gene: TRBJ1-3
CDR3 DNA: TGCAGCGTCCGGACAGGGCCTGGAAACACCATATATTTT
CDR3 protein: CSVRTGPGNTIYF

V gene: TRBV11-3
D gene: TRBD2
clone size: NA
J gene: TRBJ2-3
CDR3 DNA: TGTGCCAGCAGCTTAGGACTTAGCGGGGGGACAGATACGCAGTATTTT
CDR3 protein: CASSLGLSGGTDTQYF

V gene: TRBV5-1
D gene: NA
clone size: NA
J gene: TRBJ1-4
CDR3 DNA: TGCGCCAGCAGCTTGGACAGACAGGAAAAACTGTTTTTT
CDR3 protein: CASSLDRQEKLFF

V gene: TRBV29-1
D gene: TRBD1
clone size: NA
J gene: TRBJ1-2
CDR3 DNA: TGCAGCGTTGGCCCGGGACAGGGGGACTATGGCTACACCTTC
CDR3 protein: CSVGPGQGDYGYTF

V gene: TRBV5-1
D gene: NA
clone size: NA
J gene: TRBJ2-3
CDR3 DNA: TGCGCCAGCAGCTTGTCGGGGTCCAAAGATACGCAGTATTTT
CDR3 protein: CASSLSGSKDTQYF

V gene: TRBV4-3
D gene: NA
clone size: once
J gene: TRBJ1-4
CDR3 DNA: TGCGCCAGCAGCCGCCAACAGGGAGAAAAACTGTTTTTT
CDR3 protein: CASSRQQGEKLFF

V gene: TRBV19
D gene: NA
clone size: NA
J gene: TRBJ1-2
CDR3 DNA: TGTGCCAGTAGTACATTCCCAACAGGAAACTATGGCTACACCTTC
CDR3 protein: CASSTFPTGNYGYTF

V gene: TRBV11-3
D gene: NA
clone size: NA
J gene: TRBJ1-2
CDR3 DNA: TGTGCCAGCAGCCTCACATTCGACTATGGCTACACCTTC
CDR3 protein: CASSLTFDYGYTF

V gene: TRBV18
D gene: NA
clone size: NA
J gene: TRBJ1-5
CDR3 DNA: TGTGCCAGCTCACCTAACGCCCGGACAGATAGTCAGCCCCAGCATTTT
CDR3 protein: CASSPNARTDSQPQHF

V gene: TRBV5-1
D gene: NA
clone size: NA
J gene: TRBJ1-4
CDR3 DNA: TGCGCCAGCAAGACAGCCCTTGCAACTAATGAAAAACTGTTTTTT
CDR3 protein: CASKTALATNEKLFF

V gene: TRBV20-1
D gene: TRBD1
clone size: NA
J gene: TRBJ2-1
CDR3 DNA: TGCAGTGCTAGTGGGACAGCTTACAATGAGCAGTTCTTC
CDR3 protein: CSASGTAYNEQFF

V gene: TRBV4-1
D gene: TRBD1
clone size: once
J gene: TRBJ1-2
CDR3 DNA: TGCGCCAGCAGCCAATCCAAGCTGGGACAGGACTATGGCTACACCTTC
CDR3 protein: CASSQSKLGQDYGYTF

V gene: TRBV30
D gene: NA
clone size: once
J gene: TRBJ1-1
CDR3 DNA: TGTGCCTCCGATCAAGGGGGATTTTACACTGAAGCTTTCTTT
CDR3 protein: CASDQGGFYTEAFF

V gene: TRBV14
D gene: NA
clone size: NA
J gene: TRBJ1-1
CDR3 DNA: TGTGCCAGCAGCCAAGACTTCGGGACTGAAGCTTTCTTT
CDR3 protein: CASSQDFGTEAFF

V gene: TRBV5-4
D gene: TRBD2
clone size: NA
J gene: TRBJ2-5
CDR3 DNA: TGTGCCAGCAGCCGGGGACTAGCGGAGACCCAGTACTTC
CDR3 protein: CASSRGLAETQYF

V gene: TRBV15
D gene: NA
clone size: NA
J gene: TRBJ2-7
CDR3 DNA: TGTGCCACCAGCGGCCTTGGGGCAGGGGTCGACTACGAGCAGTACTTC
CDR3 protein: CATSGLGAGVDYEQYF

V gene: TRBV18
D gene: NA
clone size: NA
J gene: TRBJ1-1
CDR3 DNA: TGTGCCAGCTCAGAACAGGGTAACACTGAAGCTTTCTTT
CDR3 protein: CASSEQGNTEAFF

V gene: TRBV2
D gene: NA
clone size: once
J gene: TRBJ1-4
CDR3 DNA: TGTGCCAGCAGTGAAGGTGGGGAGGATGAAAAACTGTTTTTT
CDR3 protein: CASSEGGEDEKLFF

V gene: TRBV3-1/TRBV3-2
D gene: NA
clone size: NA
J gene: TRBJ2-3
CDR3 DNA: TGTGCCAGCAGCCAAGCAGGGGTCGATACGCAGTATTTT
CDR3 protein: CASSQAGVDTQYF

V gene: TRBV27
D gene: TRBD1
clone size: NA
J gene: TRBJ1-1
CDR3 DNA: TGTGCCAGCAGGGGACAGGGGAGGAGTGAAGCTTTCTTT
CDR3 protein: CASRGQGRSEAFF

V gene: TRBV3-1/TRBV3-2
D gene: NA
clone size: NA
J gene: TRBJ1-1
CDR3 DNA: TGTGCCAGCAGCCAACTCAAGCGAGAAGCTTTCTTT
CDR3 protein: CASSQLKREAFF

V gene: TRBV27
D gene: TRBD1
clone size: NA
J gene: TRBJ1-2
CDR3 DNA: TGTGCCAGCAGTTTATCGGGGGTTCTGGGACAGGGGGGCTATGGCTACACCTTC
CDR3 protein: CASSLSGVLGQGGYGYTF

V gene: TRBV19
D gene: TRBD1
clone size: once
J gene: TRBJ2-5
CDR3 DNA: TGTGCCAGTAGTTCAACAGGGGGCGCCGGAGGGACCCAGTACTTC
CDR3 protein: CASSSTGGAGGTQYF

V gene: TRBV6-6
D gene: NA
clone size: NA
J gene: TRBJ2-5
CDR3 DNA: TGTGCCAGCAGTTATCAGGTGGCAGAGACCCAGTACTTC
CDR3 protein: CASSYQVAETQYF

V gene: TRBV9
D gene: NA
clone size: NA
J gene: TRBJ1-2
CDR3 DNA: TGTGCCAGCTCAGTTCCTAACTATGGCTACACCTTC
CDR3 protein: CASSVPNYGYTF

V gene: TRBV19
D gene: TRBD1
clone size: NA
J gene: TRBJ1-5
CDR3 DNA: TGTGCCAGTAAAGTCCGGGACAGTTTTTTCAATCAGCCCCAGCATTTT
CDR3 protein: CASKVRDSFFNQPQHF

V gene: TRBV5-4
D gene: TRBD1
clone size: NA
J gene: TRBJ2-7
CDR3 DNA: TGTGCCAGCAGCTCCGGACAGGAGAACTCCTACGAGCAGTACTTC
CDR3 protein: CASSSGQENSYEQYF

V gene: TRBV7-9
D gene: NA
clone size: NA
J gene: TRBJ2-3
CDR3 DNA: TGTGCCAGCAGCCCTATCTTAGATACGCAGTATTTT
CDR3 protein: CASSPILDTQYF

V gene: TRBV5-8
D gene: TRBD2
clone size: NA
J gene: TRBJ2-3
CDR3 DNA: TGTGCCAGCAGCAGAGGGACTAGCGAACGCACAGATACGCAGTATTTT
CDR3 protein: CASSRGTSERTDTQYF

V gene: TRBV12-3/TRBV12-4
D gene: NA
clone size: NA
J gene: TRBJ1-1
CDR3 DNA: TGTGCCAGCAGTCAGGTGCTGAACACTGAAGCTTTCTTT
CDR3 protein: CASSQVLNTEAFF

V gene: TRBV7-9
D gene: TRBD2
clone size: NA
J gene: TRBJ2-1
CDR3 DNA: TGTGCCAGCAGCCCGACTAGCGGGAGGGTCATTGAGCAGTTCTTC
CDR3 protein: CASSPTSGRVIEQFF